The rows below give T cell receptor beta chains drawn from one sample of a study of identical twins. TCRdb reprocessed the 5' RACE reads via MiXCR and lists one record per CDR3 protein. The sample contains 400,000 to 650,000 distinct CDR3 sequences, around 20% of which appear only once. This same sample was also taken into another study, of T cells expressing NK-cell markers.

The sample was CD4+ T cells sorted from blood. The receptors derive from a young woman in good health. CDR3s include the opening cysteine and the closing phenylalanine or tryptophan. The D gene is left open where the match is weak. Expanded clones are given a class, and other clones once, few, many or no size at all.

>-|14|TRBJ2-7|few|TRBV19
CASHPGLRPYEQYF
TGTGCCAGTCATCCGGGACTGCGACCCTACGAGCAGTACTTC
>-|14|TRBJ2-4|few|TRBV5-1
CASSLQGGENIQYF
TGCGCCAGCAGCTTGCAGGGTGGAGAAAACATTCAGTACTTC
>-|15|TRBJ2-5|-|TRBV6-1
CASRASTGTPQTQYF
TGTGCCAGCAGGGCGTCCACAGGGACGCCGCAGACCCAGTACTTC
>TRBD1|16|TRBJ2-3|-|TRBV7-9
CASSTGGTGTTDTQYF
TGTGCCAGCAGCACTGGCGGGACAGGGACCACAGATACGCAGTATTTT
>-|14|TRBJ2-7|few|TRBV7-2
CASSLAQGSGEQYF
TGTGCCAGCAGCTTAGCGCAGGGATCCGGGGAGCAGTACTTC
>-|13|TRBJ1-2|-|TRBV20-1
CSAVGLKSYGYTF
TGCAGTGCTGTGGGACTTAAGTCCTATGGCTACACCTTC
>-|14|TRBJ2-3|few|TRBV29-1
CSVAGGPGKHTQYF
TGCAGCGTTGCGGGCGGTCCGGGGAAACATACGCAGTATTTT
>-|16|TRBJ2-1|few|TRBV7-8
CASSLSYTGTYNEQFF
TGTGCCAGCAGCTTATCATACACAGGGACCTACAATGAGCAGTTCTTC
>-|11|TRBJ1-4|few|TRBV29-1
CSVGYNEKLFF
TGCAGCGTTGGATACAATGAAAAACTGTTTTTT
>TRBD1|13|TRBJ2-2|few|TRBV20-1
CSARETGPGELFF
TGCAGTGCTAGAGAGACAGGGCCCGGGGAGCTGTTTTTT
>TRBD2|17|TRBJ2-4|-|TRBV25-1
CASTYPGEGLAKNIQYF
TGTGCCAGCACCTATCCGGGGGAGGGATTAGCCAAAAACATTCAGTACTTC
>-|12|TRBJ1-1|-|TRBV11-2
CASSSDRFEAFF
TGTGCCAGCAGCTCCGACAGGTTTGAAGCTTTCTTT
>-|14|TRBJ2-5|-|TRBV5-5
CASSIQTRGETQYF
TGTGCCAGCAGCATTCAAACTAGGGGGGAGACCCAGTACTTC
>TRBD2|14|TRBJ2-3|once|TRBV7-3
CASSLTLAGETQYF
TGTGCCAGCAGCTTAACACTAGCGGGGGAGACGCAGTATTTT
>TRBD1|14|TRBJ2-1|-|TRBV7-2
CASSTVVTGGEQFF
TGTGCCAGCAGCACCGTCGTCACAGGGGGTGAGCAGTTCTTC
>TRBD2|16|TRBJ2-1|-|TRBV20-1
CSARDLTSGAYNEQFF
TGCAGTGCTAGAGATTTAACTAGCGGAGCCTACAATGAGCAGTTCTTC
>-|11|TRBJ2-1|-|TRBV6-1
CASTAGLKQFF
TGTGCCAGCACCGCGGGGCTCAAGCAGTTCTTC
>TRBD1|16|TRBJ2-3|few|TRBV5-1
CASSGRTGSSTDTQYF
TGCGCCAGCAGCGGCCGGACAGGGTCTAGCACAGATACGCAGTATTTT
>TRBD1|14|TRBJ2-5|few|TRBV29-1
CSVTGVRSGETQYF
TGCAGCGTAACAGGGGTCCGGTCTGGCGAGACCCAGTACTTC
>TRBD1|14|TRBJ2-2|-|TRBV10-3
CAIAGTGSAGELFF
TGTGCCATCGCCGGGACAGGGTCTGCCGGGGAGCTGTTTTTT
>-|16|TRBJ2-2|-|TRBV11-3
CASSSKTGLNTGELFF
TGTGCCAGCAGCTCGAAGACAGGTCTCAACACCGGGGAGCTGTTTTTT
>-|14|TRBJ2-1|few|TRBV25-1
CASSELGTNNEQFF
TGTGCCAGCAGTGAATTGGGGACGAACAATGAGCAGTTCTTC
>-|14|TRBJ1-1|-|TRBV12-3/TRBV12-4
CASRLPDRDTEAFF
TGTGCCAGCAGACTCCCTGACCGGGACACTGAAGCTTTCTTT
>-|14|TRBJ2-3|many|TRBV12-3/TRBV12-4
CASSFVSFVDTQYF
TGTGCCAGCAGTTTCGTGAGTTTCGTTGATACGCAGTATTTT
>TRBD2|17|TRBJ2-5|-|TRBV4-2
CASSQGERGEGQETQYF
TGTGCCAGCAGCCAAGGGGAGCGGGGGGAAGGTCAAGAGACCCAGTACTTC
>-|13|TRBJ1-5|few|TRBV28
CASSQRGPQDQHF
TGTGCCAGCAGTCAACGGGGGCCCCAGGACCAGCATTTT
>-|13|TRBJ1-2|-|TRBV27
CASTLGRDYGYTF
TGTGCCAGCACTCTCGGGAGAGACTATGGCTACACCTTC
>TRBD1|15|TRBJ1-2|few|TRBV4-3
CASSQDGQASGGYTF
TGCGCCAGCAGCCAAGATGGACAGGCCTCTGGGGGCTACACCTTC
>TRBD1|14|TRBJ2-1|few|TRBV29-1
CSGGGPTSGNEQFF
TGCAGCGGAGGGGGCCCGACATCGGGCAATGAGCAGTTCTTC
>TRBD2|17|TRBJ2-3|few|TRBV4-2
CASSPGTSGSRTDTQYF
TGTGCCAGCAGCCCAGGGACTAGCGGAAGTCGCACAGATACGCAGTATTTT
>TRBD2|17|TRBJ2-2|-|TRBV5-1
CASSSLLAGLNTGELFF
TGCGCCAGCAGTTCTCTACTAGCGGGGCTGAACACCGGGGAGCTGTTTTTT
>TRBD2|14|TRBJ2-3|few|TRBV20-1
CSARTGGPGDTQYF
TGCAGTGCGAGGACGGGGGGGCCTGGAGATACGCAGTATTTT
>-|13|TRBJ2-1|few|TRBV24-1
CATSPRGENEQFF
TGTGCCACCTCCCCCAGGGGTGAGAATGAGCAGTTCTTC
>-|15|TRBJ2-7|-|TRBV15
CATSRDTGYTYEQYF
TGTGCCACCAGCAGAGATACGGGCTATACCTACGAGCAGTACTTC
>TRBD1|19|TRBJ2-1|few|TRBV6-1
CASPAGRTGTVSSYNEQFF
TGTGCCAGTCCCGCTGGAAGGACAGGAACGGTGTCCTCCTACAATGAGCAGTTCTTC
>TRBD2|17|TRBJ2-1|few|TRBV4-2
CASSRVAGSSSYNEQFF
TGTGCCAGCAGCCGAGTAGCGGGGTCAAGCTCCTACAATGAGCAGTTCTTC
>-|14|TRBJ2-7|few|TRBV20-1
CSARKGPDAPEQYF
TGCAGTGCTAGGAAGGGACCCGACGCACCCGAGCAGTACTTC
>-|15|TRBJ1-1|-|TRBV5-4
CASSQTGGGGTEAFF
TGTGCCAGCAGCCAGACGGGGGGAGGGGGCACTGAAGCTTTCTTT
>-|9|TRBJ2-1|-|TRBV7-2
CASSSKQFF
TGTGCCAGCAGCTCGAAGCAGTTCTTC
>-|13|TRBJ1-5|few|TRBV10-3
CAISETVGQPQHF
TGTGCCATCAGTGAGACAGTAGGGCAGCCCCAGCATTTT
>-|13|TRBJ2-2|-|TRBV29-1
CSGKGSLTGELFF
TGCAGCGGAAAGGGAAGCCTCACCGGGGAGCTGTTTTTT